Each of the 17 T cell receptor beta chains below was sequenced from the same sample in a study of cytomegalovirus exposure and HLA in healthy donors. PCR amplification relied on 60 Vbeta primers (plus 13 Jbeta primers). Measured with immunoSEQ multiplex PCR; TCRdb has only the in-frame clones, and not every one. Its listing shows some 72,000 clones. Sequenced sample: PBMCs. All receptors come from a young man in good health and CMV-seronegative.

The chain links TRBV27 to TRBJ1-4; 7 nucleotides agree with TRBD1. The CDR3 spans 14 residues. Germline CDR1 and CDR2: MNHEY and SMNVEV (reference sequence). The J segment lost 6 bases and the V segment lost 5 bases, leaving 6 bases of the junction unmatched. The CDR3 DNA reads as TGTGCCAGCAGTGACAGGGAACGCGATGAAAAACTGTTTTTT. This sequence encodes CASSDRERDEKLFF.

This chain links TRBV29-1 with TRBJ1-1, with D maybe TRBD1 (6 bases). With 4 bases removed from V and 7 bases from J, the gap between germline ends came to 10 bases. CDR1 is SQVTM and CDR2 is ANQGSEA in the germline V gene. This CDR3 is built from 11 residues. Here the CDR3 reads CSVGTAFEAFF. As DNA, the CDR3 is TGCAGCGTTGGGACAGCTTTTGAAGCTTTCTTT.

V gene TRBV18 combines with J gene TRBJ2-1, with TRBD2 matching over 8 bases. Germline trimming cut 2 bases from V and 8 bases from J; bases unmatched to any gene: 8. Germline V CDR1 and CDR2: KGHSH, LQKENI. This CDR3 comprises 15 residues. The CDR3 sequence: CASSPIAGTPHEQFF. For the CDR3, the DNA is TGTGCCAGCTCACCAATAGCGGGGACACCCCATGAGCAGTTCTTC.

The chain joins TRBV13 to TRBJ2-7; TRBD2 is a possible D gene (6 bases). CDR1 is PRHDT and CDR2 is FYEKMQ in the germline V gene (reference sequence). V was clipped by 3 bases and J by 2 bases, with 11 bases between them. The length of the CDR3 is 14 residues. CDR3 DNA: TGTGCCAGCAGCTTCGGGACTGACGCCTACGAGCAGTACTTC. Translation: CASSFGTDAYEQYF.

The chain uses TRBV2 and TRBJ2-2; the match to TRBD1 covers 7 bases. This CDR3 is built from 12 residues. Germline assignment: CDR1 SNHLY and CDR2 FYNNEI. Trimming took 7 bases from V and 5 from J; bases not matched to a gene: 1. The CDR3 loop is CASNRGTGELFF. Here the CDR3 DNA reads TGTGCCAGCAACAGGGGAACCGGGGAGCTGTTTTTT. The whole variable domain, filled in from reference TRBV2 and TRBJ2-2, reads EPEVTQTPSHQVTQMGQEVILRCVPISNHLYFYWYRQILGQKVEFLVSFYNNEISEKSEIFDDQFSVERPDGSNFTLKIRSTKLEDSAMYFCASNRGTGELFFGEGSRLTVL.

The chain carries TRBV27 and TRBJ2-5; 9 positions agree with TRBD2. The CDR3 spans 15 residues. The ends lost 6 bases at V and 4 bases at J; junction bases unmatched: 9. The germline V gene encodes CDR1 MNHEY and CDR2 SMNVEV (reference sequence). The CDR3 protein is CASRPLAGSRETQYF. The DNA for the CDR3 is TGTGCCAGCAGACCGCTAGCGGGATCAAGAGAGACCCAGTACTTC.

The CDR3 spells CASSPQPGLAGQETQYF. Written as DNA, the CDR3 is TGTGCCAGCAGCCCTCAACCGGGACTAGCGGGTCAAGAGACCCAGTACTTC. The chain carries TRBV9 and TRBJ2-5; 12 bases match TRBD2. Trimming removed 4 bases from V and 2 bases from J; junction bases left unmatched: 9. The CDR3 has 17 residues. Germline V lookup: CDR1 SGDLS, CDR2 YYNGEE.

The chain has TRBV4-3 and TRBJ2-7, with TRBD2 matching over 7 bases. Germline V gene sequence: CDR1 LGHNA, CDR2 YSLEER. The V gene end was trimmed by 4 bases and the J gene end by 3 bases; junction bases not matched to a gene: 12. This CDR3 has 16 residues. The CDR3: CASSRGVASGYYEQYF. DNA for the CDR3: TGCGCCAGCAGCCGGGGGGTAGCTAGCGGCTACTACGAGCAGTACTTC.

CDR3 in amino acids: CASSVMGESTDTQYF. The CDR3, as DNA: TGTGCCAGCAGCGTAATGGGAGAATCCACAGATACGCAGTATTTT. This chain connects TRBV9 to TRBJ2-3; tentative D call: TRBD2 (5 bases). CDR1 and CDR2 from the germline V gene are SGDLS and YYNGEE. There are 15 residues in the CDR3. Trimming stripped 1 base from V and 2 bases from J, with 11 bases between.

The rearrangement joins TRBV19 to TRBJ2-1; D possibly corresponds to TRBD2 (6 bases). Trimming stripped 7 bases from V and 6 bases from J, with 16 bases between. The CDR3 length is 14 residues. CDR1 and CDR2 from the germline V gene are LNHDA and SQIVND (reference sequence). The CDR3 region has the DNA TGTGCCAGTATTCAGGGCGCGGGGAGCAATGAGCAGTTCTTC. This translates into CASIQGAGSNEQFF.

CDR3 region: CASSREWNQPQHF. CDR3 DNA: TGTGCCAGCAGCCGGGAATGGAATCAGCCCCAGCATTTT. This chain links TRBV7-6 with TRBJ1-5; D call uncertain. The length of the CDR3 is 13 residues. Germline V gene sequence: CDR1 SGHVS, CDR2 FNYEAQ. Trimming shortened V by 5 bases and J by 4 bases, and 9 bases separated the two germline ends.

The CDR3 sequence is CASSSNRGINEKLFF. The CDR3 DNA is TGTGCCAGCAGTTCTAACAGGGGGATCAATGAAAAACTGTTTTTT. The gene calls are TRBV6-5 and TRBJ1-4; 8 nucleotides align to TRBD1. With 4 bases clipped from V and 5 bases from J, the junction kept 6 bases outside the gene matches. This CDR3 is built from 15 residues. The V gene's germline CDR1 is MNHEY and CDR2 SVGAGI.

The genes are TRBV28 and TRBJ1-5; D not certain. The CDR3 has 12 residues. Trimming took off 3 bases at V and 4 bases at J, with 4 bases between the two ends. Germline assignment: CDR1 MDHEN and CDR2 SYDVKM. The CDR3 DNA follows: TGTGCCAGCAGTTTGTATAATCAGCCCCAGCATTTT. This codes for CASSLYNQPQHF.

Of note for this clone: Other DNA sequences in this specimen translate into the identical CDR3. The chain employs TRBV5-1 and TRBJ2-2, with D tentatively TRBD2 (5 bases). The CDR3 is 15 residues long. Germline V gives CDR1 SGHRS, CDR2 YFSETQ. V gave up 0 bases and J gave up 1 base, with 7 bases separating them. Here the CDR3 DNA reads TGCGCCAGCAGCTTGGGGGCGGGGAACACCGGGGAGCTGTTTTTT. Residues: CASSLGAGNTGELFF.

This chain joins TRBV5-1 and TRBJ1-1; no clear D gene. CDR3 size: 14 residues. V lost 0 bases and J lost 8, with 14 bases in between. The V gene's germline CDR1 is SGHRS and CDR2 YFSETQ. CDR3 loop: CASSLVPEGFEAFF. CDR3 bases: TGCGCCAGCAGCTTGGTACCGGAGGGATTCGAAGCTTTCTTT. The variable domain in full, completed from reference TRBV5-1 and TRBJ1-1, reads KAGVTQTPRYLIKTRGQQVTLSCSPISGHRSVSWYQQTPGQGLQFLFEYFSETQRNKGNFPGRFSGRQFSNSRSEMNVSTLELGDSALYLCASSLVPEGFEAFFGQGTRLTVV.

V usage is TRBV29-1 and J usage is TRBJ1-2; D gene ambiguous. Trimming left V 0 bases short and J 3 bases short, with 17 bases between. The CDR3 contains 16 residues. Germline V gene lookup returns CDR1 SQVTM and CDR2 ANQGSEA. CDR3 loop: CSVEDGEWRVDYGYTF. The CDR3 DNA reads as TGCAGCGTTGAAGATGGCGAATGGAGGGTAGACTATGGCTACACCTTC.

This sequence joins TRBV6-5 and TRBJ1-2; D is unclear. V lost 6 bases and J lost 8, with 16 bases in between. Per germline, CDR1 MNHEY and CDR2 SVGAGI. CDR3 length: 13 residues. This chain's CDR3 is CASSPPPPGGYTF. As DNA, the CDR3 is TGTGCCAGCAGCCCTCCCCCTCCGGGGGGCTACACCTTC.